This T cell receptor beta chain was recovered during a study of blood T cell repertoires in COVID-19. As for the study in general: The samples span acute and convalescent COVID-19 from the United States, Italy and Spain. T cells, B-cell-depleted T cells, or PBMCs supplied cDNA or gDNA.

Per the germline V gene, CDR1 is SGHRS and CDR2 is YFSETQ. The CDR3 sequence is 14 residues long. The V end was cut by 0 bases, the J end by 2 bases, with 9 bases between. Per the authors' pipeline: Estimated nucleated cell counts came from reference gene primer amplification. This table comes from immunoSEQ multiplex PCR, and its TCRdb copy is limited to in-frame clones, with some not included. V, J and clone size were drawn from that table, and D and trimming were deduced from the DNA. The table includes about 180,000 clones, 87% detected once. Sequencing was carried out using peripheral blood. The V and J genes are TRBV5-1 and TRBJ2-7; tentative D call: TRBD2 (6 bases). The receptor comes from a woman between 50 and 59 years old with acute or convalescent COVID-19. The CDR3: CASSLAAGPYEQYF. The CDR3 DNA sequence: TGCGCCAGCAGCTTGGCAGCGGGCCCCTACGAGCAGTACTTC.